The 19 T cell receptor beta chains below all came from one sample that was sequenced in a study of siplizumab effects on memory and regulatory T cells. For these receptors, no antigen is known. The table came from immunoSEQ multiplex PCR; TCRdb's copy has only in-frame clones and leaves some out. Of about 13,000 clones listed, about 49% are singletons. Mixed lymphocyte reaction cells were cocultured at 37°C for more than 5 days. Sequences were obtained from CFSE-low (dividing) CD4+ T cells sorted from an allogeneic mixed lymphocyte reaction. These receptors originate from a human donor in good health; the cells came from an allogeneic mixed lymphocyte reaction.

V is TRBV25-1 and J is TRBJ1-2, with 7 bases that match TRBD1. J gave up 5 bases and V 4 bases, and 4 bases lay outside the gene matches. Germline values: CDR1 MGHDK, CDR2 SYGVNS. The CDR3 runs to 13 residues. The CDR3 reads CASSVGGRYGYTF. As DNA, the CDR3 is TGTGCCAGCAGTGTAGGGGGCCGATATGGCTACACCTTC.

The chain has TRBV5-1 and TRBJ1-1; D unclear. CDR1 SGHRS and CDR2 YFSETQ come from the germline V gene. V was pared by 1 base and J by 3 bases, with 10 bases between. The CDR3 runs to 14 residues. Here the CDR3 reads CASSLRGWDTEAFF. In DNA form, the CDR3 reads TGCGCCAGCAGCTTGCGTGGTTGGGACACTGAAGCTTTCTTT.

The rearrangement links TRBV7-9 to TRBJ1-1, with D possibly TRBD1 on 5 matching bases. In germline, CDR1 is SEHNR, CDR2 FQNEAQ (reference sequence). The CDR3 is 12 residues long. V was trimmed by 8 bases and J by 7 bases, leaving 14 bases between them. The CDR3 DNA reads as TGTGCCAGCGCAAGGACGGACAATGAAGCTTTCTTT. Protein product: CASARTDNEAFF.

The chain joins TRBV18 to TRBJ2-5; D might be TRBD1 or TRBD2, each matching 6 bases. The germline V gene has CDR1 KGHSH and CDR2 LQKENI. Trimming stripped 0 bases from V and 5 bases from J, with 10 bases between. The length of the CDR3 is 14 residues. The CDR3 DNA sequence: TGTGCCAGCTCACCACCGGGGGGCCGGGAGACCCAGTACTTC. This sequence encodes CASSPPGGRETQYF.

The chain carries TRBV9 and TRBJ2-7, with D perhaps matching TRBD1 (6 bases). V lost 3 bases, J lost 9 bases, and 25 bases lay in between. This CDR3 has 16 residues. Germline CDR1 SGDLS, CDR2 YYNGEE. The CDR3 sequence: CASSARLQGPTFGQYF. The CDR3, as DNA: TGTGCCAGCAGCGCCAGATTACAGGGCCCCACTTTCGGGCAGTACTTC.

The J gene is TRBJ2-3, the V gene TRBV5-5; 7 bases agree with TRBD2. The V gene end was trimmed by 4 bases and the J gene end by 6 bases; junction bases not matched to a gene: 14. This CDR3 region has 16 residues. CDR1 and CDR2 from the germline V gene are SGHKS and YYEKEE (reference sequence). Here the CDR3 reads CASSRDFASGIDTQYF. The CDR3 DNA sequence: TGTGCCAGCAGCCGAGACTTCGCGAGCGGGATTGATACGCAGTATTTT.

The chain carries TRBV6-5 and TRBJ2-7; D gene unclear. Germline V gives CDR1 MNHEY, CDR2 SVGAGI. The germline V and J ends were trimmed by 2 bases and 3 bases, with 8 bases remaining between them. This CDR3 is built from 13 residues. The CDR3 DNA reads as TGTGCCAGCAGTTACGGGGTCAACTACGAGCAGTACTTC. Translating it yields CASSYGVNYEQYF.

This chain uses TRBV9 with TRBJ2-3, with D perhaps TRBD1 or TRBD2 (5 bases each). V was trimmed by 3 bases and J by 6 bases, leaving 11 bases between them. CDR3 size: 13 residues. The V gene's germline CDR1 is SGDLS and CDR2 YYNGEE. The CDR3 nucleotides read TGTGCCAGCAGCGGTTTTGAGGGGGATACGCAGTATTTT. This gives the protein CASSGFEGDTQYF.

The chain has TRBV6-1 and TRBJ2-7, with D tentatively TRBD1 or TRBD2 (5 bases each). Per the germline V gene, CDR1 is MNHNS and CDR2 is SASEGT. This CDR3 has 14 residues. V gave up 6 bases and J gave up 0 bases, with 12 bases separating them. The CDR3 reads CASSQTGRSYEQYF. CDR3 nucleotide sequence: TGTGCCAGCAGCCAAACGGGGCGCTCCTACGAGCAGTACTTC.

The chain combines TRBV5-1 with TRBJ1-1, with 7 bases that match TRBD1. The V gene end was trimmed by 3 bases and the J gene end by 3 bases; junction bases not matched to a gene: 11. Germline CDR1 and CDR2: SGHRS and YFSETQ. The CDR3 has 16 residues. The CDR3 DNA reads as TGCGCCAGCAGCTCCTTTTCGGTTAGGGGGCACACTGAAGCTTTCTTT. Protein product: CASSSFSVRGHTEAFF.

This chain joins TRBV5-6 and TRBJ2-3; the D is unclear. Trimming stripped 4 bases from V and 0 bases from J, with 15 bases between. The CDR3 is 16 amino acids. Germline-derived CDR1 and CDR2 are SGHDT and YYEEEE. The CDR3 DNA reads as TGTGCCAGCAGCCTCCGCGGCGGAACTAGCACAGATACGCAGTATTTT. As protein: CASSLRGGTSTDTQYF.

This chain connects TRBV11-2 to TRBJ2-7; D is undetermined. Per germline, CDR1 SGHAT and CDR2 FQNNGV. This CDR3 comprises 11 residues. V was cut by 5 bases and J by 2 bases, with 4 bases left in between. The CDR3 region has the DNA TGTGCCAGCAGCCTCGCCTACGAGCAGTACTTC. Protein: CASSLAYEQYF. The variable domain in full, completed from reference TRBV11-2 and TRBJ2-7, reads EAGVAQSPRYKIIEKRQSVAFWCNPISGHATLYWYQQILGQGPKLLIQFQNNGVVDDSQLPKDRFSAERLKGVDSTLKIQPAKLEDSAVYLCASSLAYEQYFGPGTRLTVT.

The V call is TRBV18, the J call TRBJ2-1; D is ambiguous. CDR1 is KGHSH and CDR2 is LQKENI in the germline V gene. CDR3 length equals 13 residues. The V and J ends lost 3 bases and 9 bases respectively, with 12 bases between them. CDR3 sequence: CASSPTLKGEQFF. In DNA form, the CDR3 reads TGTGCCAGCTCACCGACCCTAAAGGGTGAGCAGTTCTTC.

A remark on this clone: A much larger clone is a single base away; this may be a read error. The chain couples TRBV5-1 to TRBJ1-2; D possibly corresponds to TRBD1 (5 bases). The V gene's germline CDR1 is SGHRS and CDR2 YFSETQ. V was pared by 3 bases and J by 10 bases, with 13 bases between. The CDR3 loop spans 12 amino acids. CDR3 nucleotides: TGCGCCAGCAGCTCCCCGGGGACGGACTACACCTTC. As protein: CASSSPGTDYTF.

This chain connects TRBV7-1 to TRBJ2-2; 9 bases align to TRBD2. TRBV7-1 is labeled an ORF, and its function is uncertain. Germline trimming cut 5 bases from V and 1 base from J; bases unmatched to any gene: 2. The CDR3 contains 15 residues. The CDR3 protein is CASSNSGRNTGELFF. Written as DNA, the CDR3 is TGTGCCAGCAGCAATAGCGGGAGGAACACCGGGGAGCTGTTTTTT.

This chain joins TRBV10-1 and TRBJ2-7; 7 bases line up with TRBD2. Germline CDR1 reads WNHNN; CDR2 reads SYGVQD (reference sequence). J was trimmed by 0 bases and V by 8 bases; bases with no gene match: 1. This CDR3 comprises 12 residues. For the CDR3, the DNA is TGCGCCAGCGGGACTAACTCCTACGAGCAGTACTTC. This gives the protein CASGTNSYEQYF.

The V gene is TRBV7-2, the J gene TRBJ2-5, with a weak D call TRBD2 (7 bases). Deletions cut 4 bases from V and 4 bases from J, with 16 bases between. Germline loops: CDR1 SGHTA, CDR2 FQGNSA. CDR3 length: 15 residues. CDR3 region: CASSSPGGGGETQYF. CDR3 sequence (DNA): TGTGCCAGCAGCTCCCCGGGGGGCGGGGGAGAGACCCAGTACTTC.

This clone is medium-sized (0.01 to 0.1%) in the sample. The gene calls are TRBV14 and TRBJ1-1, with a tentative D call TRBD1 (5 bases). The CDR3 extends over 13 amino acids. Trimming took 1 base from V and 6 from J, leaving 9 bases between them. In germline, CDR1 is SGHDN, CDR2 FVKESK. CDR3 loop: CASSQVDSPEAFF. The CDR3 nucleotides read TGTGCCAGCAGCCAAGTTGACAGCCCTGAAGCTTTCTTT.

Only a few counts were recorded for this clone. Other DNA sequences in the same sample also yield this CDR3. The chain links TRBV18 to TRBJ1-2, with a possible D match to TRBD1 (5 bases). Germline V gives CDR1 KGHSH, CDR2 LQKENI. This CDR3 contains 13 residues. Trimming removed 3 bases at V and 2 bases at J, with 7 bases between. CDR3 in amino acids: CASSPDSNYGYTF. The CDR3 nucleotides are TGTGCCAGCTCACCTGACAGCAACTATGGCTACACCTTC.